This T cell receptor beta chain originates from a study of blood T cell repertoires in COVID-19. The overall study: The United States, Italy and Spain provided the acute and convalescent COVID-19 samples. Sources were T cells, B-cell-depleted T cells, or PBMCs; the material itself was cDNA or gDNA.

As handled by the study authors: Researchers report that nucleated cell counts were estimated from reference gene primer amplification. Clones were read by immunoSEQ multiplex PCR, and TCRdb kept only the in-frame ones, dropping some. The V and J calls and clone size are taken from that table; D and trimming were inferred from the DNA. The sample yields under 300,000 clones, 70% to 90% seen once. Germline V gene sequence: CDR1 SGHTA, CDR2 FQGNSA. The CDR3 contains 18 residues. The ends were cut back, 2 bases at V and 0 bases at J, with 17 bases in the middle. The source is a man aged 60-69 years with acute or convalescent COVID-19. The chain combines TRBV7-2 with TRBJ1-5, with D maybe TRBD1 (6 bases). The sequenced material came from peripheral blood. DNA of the CDR3: TGTGCCAGCAGCTTACTACCCGCGACAGGAGTTAGCAATCAGCCCCAGCATTTT. Translation: CASSLLPATGVSNQPQHF.